This T cell receptor (beta chain) emerged from a study of CD8+ T cells in alopecia areata. CDR3 size: 14 residues. Germline lookup yields CDR1 SGHAT and CDR2 FQNNGV. V was clipped by 0 bases and J by 5 bases, with 8 bases between them. RNA extraction and reverse transcription yielded cDNA as sequencing template. Using immunoSEQ multiplex PCR, the repertoire was profiled, and TCRdb retains in-frame clones only, with some absent. The sample yields 200,000 or so clones, 58% seen once. Specified treatment: oral pan-JAK inhibitor, 5-10 mg twice daily. Sample: CD4+ T cells sorted from blood, taken at week 24, from a patient treated with tofacitinib. The gene calls are TRBV11-2 and TRBJ2-1; possible D gene TRBD2, 5 bases. This TCR came from a human donor with alopecia areata. The CDR3 coding sequence is TGTGCCAGCAGCTTAGATCCCGGGGACAATGAGCAGTTCTTC. Protein product: CASSLDPGDNEQFF.